This T cell receptor (beta chain) was identified in a study of blood T cell repertoires in COVID-19. Whole-study context: The United States, Italy and Spain provided the acute and convalescent COVID-19 samples. Nucleic acid was either cDNA or gDNA, and it came from T cells, B-cell-depleted T cells, or PBMCs.

CDR3 size: 15 residues. The junction had 4 bases not matched to a gene; V was cut back by 5 bases and J by 2 bases. CDR1 and CDR2 from the germline V gene are SGHNT and YENEEA. As processed by the authors: Nucleated cell number was recorded as an estimate derived from reference gene primer amplification. Measured with immunoSEQ multiplex PCR; TCRdb has only the in-frame clones, and not every one. V, J and clone size are those of that table, while D and trimming were read from the DNA. The table shows approximately 240,000 clones, with nearly 85% occurring only once. The sample consisted of peripheral blood. V and J are TRBV11-3 and TRBJ2-5, with 11 bases aligning to TRBD1. The TCR was taken from a human donor in a cohort sampled during active COVID-19. The CDR3, as DNA: TGTGCCAGCAGCGCCGGACAGGGGGCTCAAGAGACCCAGTACTTC. It encodes CASSAGQGAQETQYF.